This T cell receptor (beta chain) was observed in a study of identical twins. Study-level points and caveats: Clonotypes of the beta chain that were abundant in cord blood carried fewer insertions (memory repertoires showed none).

The CDR3 runs to 18 residues. The V segment lost 4 bases and the J segment 7 bases; nucleotides outside the gene matches: 19. Germline V gene sequence: CDR1 SGHRS, CDR2 YFSETQ. This clonotype occurred many times. Its cognate antigen is unknown. Each cDNA held unique molecular identifiers, and template switching gave it a universal primer site. TCRdb processed the 5' RACE reads anew with MiXCR; each CDR3 protein has one entry. The sample consists of 690,000 or so distinct CDR3 sequences, about 9.4% of them appearing once. The sample also formed part of further work on yellow fever vaccine responses in identical twins. From that paper: Twins reportedly showed a vaccine T cell response that seemed partly convergent and partly personalized.

The TCR originated in a woman in her late teens or twenties in good health. The gene calls are TRBV5-1 and TRBJ2-1; 8 bases are shared with TRBD2. The sequencing input was PBMCs. CDR3: CASSLWGDTGTSMNEQFF. The CDR3 DNA is TGCGCCAGCAGCCTCTGGGGGGACACTGGGACTAGTATGAATGAGCAGTTCTTC.